The source of this T cell receptor (beta chain) is a study of molecular identifiers for immune sequencing clone quantification. This clonotype was detected a few times. Bulk TCR libraries were made with methods that had been previously described and with listed TCR primers. Each CDR3 protein is one row after TCRdb ran MiXCR on the PCR reads. The profile shows about 65,000 distinct CDR3 sequences, around a sixth of them singletons. The sequenced sample was naive CD8+ T cells from blood, with Jurkat cell RNA spiked in. Documented subset: FACS-sorted CD8+CD4-CCR7+CD45RA+ naive T cells. The sequence came from a human donor in good health. Some libraries in this study had Jurkat cell RNA spiked in.

The CDR3 nucleotides read TGTGCCAGCAGAGTAACCAGGGGGCATTACAATGAGCAGTTCTTC. This gives the protein CASRVTRGHYNEQFF. The rearrangement joins TRBV6-5 to TRBJ2-1; 8 bases agree with TRBD1. Germline V CDR1 and CDR2: MNHEY, SVGAGI. The CDR3 is 15 amino acids. The V gene end was trimmed by 6 bases and the J gene end by 4 bases; junction bases not matched to a gene: 8.